The present TCR beta chain was sequenced within a study of naive and memory T cell subsets. The CDR3 runs 16 residues. Germline-derived CDR1 and CDR2 are SGDLS and YYNGEE. The V and J ends lost 4 bases and 7 bases, in that order; junction bases with no gene match: 11. The beta constant-region primer was an equimolar mix of two oligonucleotides covering TRBC1 and TRBC2. Ligated cDNA was amplified by four rounds of PCR with nested alpha and beta constant-region primers and SP2. One entry per CDR3 protein results from TCRdb running MiXCR on the UMI-ligation and nested PCR reads. The sample includes about 120,000 distinct CDR3 sequences, 30% to 45% of them seen just once.

The receptor was derived from a human donor in good health. The chain recombines TRBV9 with TRBJ2-1; the match to TRBD1 covers 10 bases. The sequenced sample consisted of central memory CD4+ T cells from blood. CDR3 protein: CASSPRVLDRGNEQFF. In nucleotides, the CDR3 is TGTGCCAGCAGCCCCCGGGTTCTGGACAGGGGGAATGAGCAGTTCTTC.